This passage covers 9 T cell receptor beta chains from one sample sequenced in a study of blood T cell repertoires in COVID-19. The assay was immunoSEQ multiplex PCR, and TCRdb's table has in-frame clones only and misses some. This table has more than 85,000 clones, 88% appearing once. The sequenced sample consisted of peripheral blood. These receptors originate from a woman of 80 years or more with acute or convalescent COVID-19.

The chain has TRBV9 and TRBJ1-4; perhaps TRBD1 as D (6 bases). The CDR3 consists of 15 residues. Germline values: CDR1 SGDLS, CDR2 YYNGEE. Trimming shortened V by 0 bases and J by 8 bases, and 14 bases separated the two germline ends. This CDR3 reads CASSVGGGADEKLFF. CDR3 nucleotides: TGTGCCAGCAGCGTAGGAGGGGGGGCGGACGAAAAACTGTTTTTT.

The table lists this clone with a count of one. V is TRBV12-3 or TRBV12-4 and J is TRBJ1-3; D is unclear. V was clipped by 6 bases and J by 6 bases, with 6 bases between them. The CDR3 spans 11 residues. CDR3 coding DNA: TGTGCCAGCAGAAACAAAAACACCATATATTTT. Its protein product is CASRNKNTIYF.

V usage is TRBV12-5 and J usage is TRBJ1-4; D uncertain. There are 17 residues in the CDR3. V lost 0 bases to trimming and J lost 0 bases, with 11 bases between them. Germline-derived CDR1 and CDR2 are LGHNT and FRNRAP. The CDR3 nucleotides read TGTGCTAGTGGTTTGGTACGGCAGGTCTCAACTAATGAAAAACTGTTTTTT. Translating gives CASGLVRQVSTNEKLFF.

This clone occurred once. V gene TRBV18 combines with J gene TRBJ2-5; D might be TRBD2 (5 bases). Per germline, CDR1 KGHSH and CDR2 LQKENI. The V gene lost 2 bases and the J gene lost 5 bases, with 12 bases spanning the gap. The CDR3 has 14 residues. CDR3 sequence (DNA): TGTGCCAGCTCACCAGTTCAGACGGGGGAGACCCAGTACTTC. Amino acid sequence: CASSPVQTGETQYF.

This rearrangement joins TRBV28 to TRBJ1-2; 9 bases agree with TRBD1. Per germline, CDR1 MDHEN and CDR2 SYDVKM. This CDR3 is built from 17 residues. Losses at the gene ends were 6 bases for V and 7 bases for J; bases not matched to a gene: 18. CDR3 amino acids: CASSRGQGLSSATGYTF. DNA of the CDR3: TGTGCCAGCAGCCGCGGACAGGGGCTATCCTCGGCTACTGGCTACACCTTC.

The CDR3 reads CASSLRQGIGNEQFF. CDR3 coding DNA: TGTGCCAGCAGCTTACGTCAGGGGATAGGCAATGAGCAGTTCTTC. The genes are TRBV7-2 and TRBJ2-1; possible D gene TRBD1, 6 bases. The CDR3 spans 15 residues. CDR1 SGHTA and CDR2 FQGNSA come from the germline V gene. V lost 2 bases to trimming and J lost 6 bases, with 14 bases between them.

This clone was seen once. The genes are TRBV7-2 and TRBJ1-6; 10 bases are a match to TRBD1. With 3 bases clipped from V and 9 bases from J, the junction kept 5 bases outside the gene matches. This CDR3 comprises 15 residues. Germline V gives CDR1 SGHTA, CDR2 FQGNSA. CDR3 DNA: TGTGCCAGCAGCTTTAGACAGGGGGCAGGTTCACCCCTCCACTTT. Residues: CASSFRQGAGSPLHF.

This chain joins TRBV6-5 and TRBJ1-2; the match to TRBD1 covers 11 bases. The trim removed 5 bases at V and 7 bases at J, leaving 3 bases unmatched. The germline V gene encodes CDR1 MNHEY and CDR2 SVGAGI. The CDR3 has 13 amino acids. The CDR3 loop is CASSPGQGGGYTF. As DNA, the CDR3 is TGTGCCAGCAGTCCGGGACAGGGGGGTGGCTACACCTTC.

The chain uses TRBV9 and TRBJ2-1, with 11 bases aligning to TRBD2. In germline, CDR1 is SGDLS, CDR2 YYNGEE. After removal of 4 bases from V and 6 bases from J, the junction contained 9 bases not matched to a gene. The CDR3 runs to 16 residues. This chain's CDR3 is CASSLLSGGAGNEQFF. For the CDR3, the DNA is TGTGCCAGCAGCCTCCTTAGCGGGGGGGCCGGCAATGAGCAGTTCTTC.